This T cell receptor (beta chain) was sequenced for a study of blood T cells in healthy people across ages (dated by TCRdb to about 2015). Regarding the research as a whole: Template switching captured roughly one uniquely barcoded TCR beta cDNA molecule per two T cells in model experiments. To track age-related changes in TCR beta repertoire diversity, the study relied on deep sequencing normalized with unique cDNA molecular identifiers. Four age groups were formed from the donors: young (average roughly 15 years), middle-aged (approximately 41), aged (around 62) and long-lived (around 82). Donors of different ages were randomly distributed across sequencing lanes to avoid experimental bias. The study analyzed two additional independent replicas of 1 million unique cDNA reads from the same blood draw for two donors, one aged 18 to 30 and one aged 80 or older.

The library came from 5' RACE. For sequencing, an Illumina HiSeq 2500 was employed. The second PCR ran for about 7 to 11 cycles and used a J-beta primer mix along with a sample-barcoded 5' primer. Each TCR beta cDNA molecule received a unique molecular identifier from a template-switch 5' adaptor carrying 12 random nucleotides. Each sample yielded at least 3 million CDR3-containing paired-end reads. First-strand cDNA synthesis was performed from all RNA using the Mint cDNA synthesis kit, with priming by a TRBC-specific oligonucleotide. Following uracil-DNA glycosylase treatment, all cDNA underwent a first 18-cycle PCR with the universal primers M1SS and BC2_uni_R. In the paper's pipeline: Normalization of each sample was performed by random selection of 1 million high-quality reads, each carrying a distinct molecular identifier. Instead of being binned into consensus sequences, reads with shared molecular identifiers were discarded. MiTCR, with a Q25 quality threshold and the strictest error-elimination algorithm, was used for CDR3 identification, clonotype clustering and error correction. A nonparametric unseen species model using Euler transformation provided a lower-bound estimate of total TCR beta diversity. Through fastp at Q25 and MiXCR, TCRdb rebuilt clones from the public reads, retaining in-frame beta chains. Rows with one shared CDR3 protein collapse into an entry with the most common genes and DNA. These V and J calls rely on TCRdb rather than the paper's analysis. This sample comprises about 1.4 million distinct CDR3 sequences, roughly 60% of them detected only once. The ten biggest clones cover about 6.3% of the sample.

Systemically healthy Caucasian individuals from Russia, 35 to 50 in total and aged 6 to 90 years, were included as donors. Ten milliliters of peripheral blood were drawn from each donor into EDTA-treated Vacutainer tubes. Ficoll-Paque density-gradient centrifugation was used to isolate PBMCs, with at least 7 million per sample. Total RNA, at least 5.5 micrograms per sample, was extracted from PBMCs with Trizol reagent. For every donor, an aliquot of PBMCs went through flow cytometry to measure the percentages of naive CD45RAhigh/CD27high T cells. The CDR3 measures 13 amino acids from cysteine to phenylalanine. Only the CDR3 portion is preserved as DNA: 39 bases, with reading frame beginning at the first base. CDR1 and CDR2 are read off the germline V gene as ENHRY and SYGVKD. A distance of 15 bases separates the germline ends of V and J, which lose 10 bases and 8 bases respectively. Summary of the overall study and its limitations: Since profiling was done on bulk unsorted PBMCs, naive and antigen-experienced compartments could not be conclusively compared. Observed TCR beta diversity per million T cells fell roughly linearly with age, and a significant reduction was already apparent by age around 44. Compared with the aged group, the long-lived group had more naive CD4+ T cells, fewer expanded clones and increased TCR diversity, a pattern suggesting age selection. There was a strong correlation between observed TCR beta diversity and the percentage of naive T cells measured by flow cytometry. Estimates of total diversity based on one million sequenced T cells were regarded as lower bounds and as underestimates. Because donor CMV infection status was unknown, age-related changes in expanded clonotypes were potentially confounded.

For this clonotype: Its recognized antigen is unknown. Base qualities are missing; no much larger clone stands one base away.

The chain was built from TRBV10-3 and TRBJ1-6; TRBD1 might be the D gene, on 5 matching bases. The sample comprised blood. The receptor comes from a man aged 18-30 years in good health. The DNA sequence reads TGTGCCAGCCGCGGGGGAGGGGATTCACCCCTCCACTTT. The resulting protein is CASRGGGDSPLHF.